The table lists the clone carrying this TCR beta chain with a few counts. Its antigen is still unknown. These data originate in a study of beta chain features in type 1 diabetes. CDR1 and CDR2 (germline): GTSNPN, SVGIG (reference sequence). J gave up 2 bases and V 7 bases, and 15 bases lay outside the gene matches. The CDR3 extends over 17 amino acids. Reverse transcription of all isolated RNA meant that expressed TCRB transcripts were sequenced. Clones were sequenced by immunoSEQ multiplex PCR, and TCRdb holds only the in-frame ones, with some missing. This sample has some 220,000 clones; 11% occur once, and the top ten carry roughly 1.4%. Whole-study results and caveats: A closer apparent resemblance between naive, central memory and Treg TCRB repertoires was seen in patients than in healthy donors. Equally in patients and controls, PCR might preferentially amplify shorter templates. Type 1 diabetes patients showed fewer insertions and more deletions at VDJ junctions. A potential influence of HLA type upon TCRB rearrangement remained unresolved herein.

V gene TRBV30 combines with J gene TRBJ2-5; 11 nucleotides agree with TRBD1. The receptor comes from a man aged 18 to 30 in good health. Sequencing was done on a sample of central memory CD4+ T cells from blood. The CDR3: CAFGQGAVASPQETQYF. DNA for the CDR3: TGTGCCTTCGGACAGGGGGCGGTCGCCTCCCCGCAAGAGACCCAGTACTTC.